These 27 T cell receptor beta chains originate from one sample sequenced in a study of CD8 T cells in Susac syndrome. An input of roughly 0.45 to 1 ug of RNA was subjected to reverse transcription using random hexamers. MiXCR, applied by TCRdb to the immunoSEQ multiplex PCR reads, yields one record per CDR3 protein. The repertoire holds 150,000 to 200,000 distinct CDR3 sequences, with roughly 93% as singletons. The source material was CD4+ T cells from PBMCs. These receptors all come from a human donor in good health.

For the CDR3, the DNA is TGTGCCAGCAGTATTGGACAGGGGTGGATCGGGGAGCTGTTTTTT. Protein product: CASSIGQGWIGELFF. The rearrangement uses TRBV12-3 or TRBV12-4 and TRBJ2-2; the match to TRBD1 covers 9 bases. The V and J ends lost 5 bases and 7 bases, in that order; junction bases with no gene match: 8. The CDR3 sequence is 15 residues long.

The chain uses TRBV29-1 and TRBJ2-3; TRBD2 agrees at 9 bases. This CDR3 contains 16 residues. Germline V CDR1 and CDR2: SQVTM, ANQGSEA. V was clipped by 6 bases and J by 2 bases; unmatched bases: 12. The CDR3 DNA follows: TGCAGCGTCCCGGGGGCTAGCGGGGCGCTCACAGATACGCAGTATTTT. Amino acids: CSVPGASGALTDTQYF.

V and J are TRBV5-8 and TRBJ1-5; D not certain. The germline V gene encodes CDR1 SGHTS and CDR2 YDEGEE. The CDR3 contains 13 residues. V lost 6 bases and J 7 bases, leaving 14 bases between the germline ends. The CDR3 DNA reads TGTGCCAGCACCAGGACTGACCCCCAGCCCCAGCATTTT. It is translated as CASTRTDPQPQHF. Complete variable domain (other parts from reference TRBV5-8 and TRBJ1-5): EAGVTQSPTHLIKTRGQQATLRCSPISGHTSVYWYQQALGLGLQFLLWYDEGEERNRGNFPPRFSGRQFPNYSSELNVNALELEDSALYLCASTRTDPQPQHFGDGTRLSIL.

This rearrangement joins TRBV25-1 to TRBJ2-5; D unclear. V was pared by 5 bases and J by 1 base, with 8 bases between. Looked up from germline, CDR1 is MGHDK and CDR2 is SYGVNS. This CDR3 comprises 13 residues. The CDR3: CASSRTVQETQYF. The DNA of the CDR3 is TGTGCCAGCAGTCGGACGGTCCAAGAGACCCAGTACTTC.

The chain links TRBV7-9 to TRBJ2-7; tentatively, D is TRBD2 (5 bases). CDR1 and CDR2 (germline): SEHNR, FQNEAQ (reference sequence). The CDR3 runs 11 residues. Trimming shortened V by 4 bases and J by 10 bases, and 11 bases separated the two germline ends. This CDR3 is CASSSEDCQYF. In DNA form, the CDR3 reads TGTGCCAGCAGCTCGGAGGACTGTCAGTACTTC.

The V and J genes are TRBV6-2 or TRBV6-3 and TRBJ2-7; possibly TRBD1 for D (6 bases). V lost 6 bases, J lost 5 bases, and 14 bases lay in between. The CDR3 extends over 13 amino acids. Germline V gene lookup returns CDR1 MNHEY and CDR2 SVGEGT. The CDR3 sequence: CASRRTGTDEQYF. The CDR3 nucleotides read TGTGCCAGCAGGAGAACAGGGACGGACGAGCAGTACTTC.

This clonotype has just one count. The chain couples TRBV6-5 to TRBJ2-7; D may be TRBD1 (6 bases). This CDR3 contains 15 residues. The V end was cut by 2 bases, the J end by 6 bases, with 17 bases between. Germline assignment: CDR1 MNHEY and CDR2 SVGAGI. The CDR3: CASSYNRNRAVEQYF. For the CDR3, the DNA is TGTGCCAGCAGTTACAATCGGAACAGGGCGGTCGAGCAGTACTTC.

The rearrangement joins TRBV2 to TRBJ1-1, with D perhaps matching TRBD1 (6 bases). The CDR3 covers 13 residues. V was trimmed by 7 bases and J by 5 bases, leaving 14 bases between them. Per germline, CDR1 SNHLY and CDR2 FYNNEI. The CDR3 DNA sequence: TGTGCCAGCAAAACAGGGCAGAAAACTGAAGCTTTCTTT. It encodes CASKTGQKTEAFF. Looking up the rest from reference TRBV2 and TRBJ1-1 gives the full variable domain: EPEVTQTPSHQVTQMGQEVILRCVPISNHLYFYWYRQILGQKVEFLVSFYNNEISEKSEIFDDQFSVERPDGSNFTLKIRSTKLEDSAMYFCASKTGQKTEAFFGQGTRLTVV.

The CDR3 DNA reads as TGTGCCAGCAGTTTGCATGAGCGGGGGGAGACCCAGTACTTC. The encoded protein is CASSLHERGETQYF. This rearrangement joins TRBV12-3 or TRBV12-4 to TRBJ2-5; 8 positions match TRBD2. V was clipped by 3 bases and J by 5 bases; unmatched bases: 5. CDR3 size: 14 residues.

The count of this clonotype is one. V usage is TRBV6-2 or TRBV6-3 and J usage is TRBJ2-7; 9 nucleotides match TRBD2. The CDR3 runs to 14 residues. Germline CDR1 is MNHEY and CDR2 is SVGEGT. Trimming at V came to 7 bases and at J to 1 base, leaving 5 bases not matched to a gene. The DNA for the CDR3 is TGTGCCAGCACCTTAACTAGCGGGTCCTACGAGCAGTACTTC. Its translation: CASTLTSGSYEQYF.

Only one count was recorded for this clonotype. CDR3: CSATWQAATSPLHF. The CDR3, as DNA: TGCAGTGCTACTTGGCAGGCGGCAACTTCACCCCTCCACTTT. The gene calls are TRBV20-1 and TRBJ1-6; D remains unclear. CDR1 and CDR2 (germline): DFQATT, SNEGSKA (reference sequence). Trimming took off 4 bases at V and 9 bases at J, with 16 bases between the two ends. The length of the CDR3 is 14 residues.

The genes are TRBV25-1 and TRBJ2-5, with 10 bases matching TRBD2. Trimming cost V 5 bases and J 5 bases; bases outside gene matches: 5. The CDR3 length is 14 residues. Germline CDR1 and CDR2: MGHDK and SYGVNS. CDR3 loop: CASSSAGGRETQYF. The CDR3 bases are TGTGCCAGCAGTTCAGCGGGGGGGCGGGAGACCCAGTACTTC. Looking up the rest from reference TRBV25-1 and TRBJ2-5 gives the full variable domain: EADIYQTPRYLVIGTGKKITLECSQTMGHDKMYWYQQDPGMELHLIHYSYGVNSTEKGDLSSESTVSRIRTEHFPLTLESARPSHTSQYLCASSSAGGRETQYFGPGTRLLVL.

V usage is TRBV3-1 and J usage is TRBJ2-2; TRBD1 aligns across 7 bases. The CDR3 consists of 16 residues. In germline, CDR1 is LGHDT, CDR2 YNNKEL (reference sequence). V shed 1 base, J shed 3 bases, and the junction held 5 bases outside the gene matches. The CDR3 reads CASSQVGGSDTGELFF. The CDR3 DNA reads as TGTGCCAGCAGCCAAGTAGGGGGCTCGGACACCGGGGAGCTGTTTTTT. The variable domain in full, with the rest retrieved from reference TRBV3-1 and TRBJ2-2, is DTAVSQTPKYLVTQMGNDKSIKCEQNLGHDTMYWYKQDSKKFLKIMFSYNNKELIINETVPNRFSPKSPDKAHLNLHINSLELGDSAVYFCASSQVGGSDTGELFFGEGSRLTVL.

DNA for the CDR3: TGTGCCAGCTCACCGGGACAGGGAAACACCGGGGAGCTGTTTTTT. Translation gives CASSPGQGNTGELFF. The chain has TRBV18 and TRBJ2-2; 9 bases match TRBD1. V lost 3 bases to trimming and J lost 2 bases; unmatched junction nucleotides: 1. This CDR3 comprises 15 residues. The germline CDR1 and CDR2 sequences are KGHSH and LQKENI. The whole variable domain, filled in from reference TRBV18 and TRBJ2-2, reads NAGVMQNPRHLVRRRGQEARLRCSPMKGHSHVYWYRQLPEEGLKFMVYLQKENIIDESGMPKERFSAEFPKEGPSILRIQQVVRGDSAAYFCASSPGQGNTGELFFGEGSRLTVL.

J is TRBJ2-7 and V is TRBV11-1, with 9 bases that match TRBD1. The CDR3 runs to 18 residues. The ends lost 5 bases at V and 0 bases at J; junction bases unmatched: 14. CDR1 SGHAT and CDR2 FQDESV come from the germline V gene (reference sequence). The CDR3 sequence is CASSQNPGQGLSSYEQYF. Here the CDR3 DNA reads TGTGCCAGCAGCCAGAACCCGGGACAGGGCTTGAGCTCCTACGAGCAGTACTTC.

The V call is TRBV2, the J call TRBJ1-1; 8 positions match TRBD1. This CDR3 has 15 amino acids. V shed 6 bases and J 6 bases; nucleotides not matched to a gene: 12. Germline values: CDR1 SNHLY, CDR2 FYNNEI. The CDR3 nucleotides are TGTGCCAGCAGCTTGGACAGGGAGTTTTGGTCTGAAGCTTTCTTT. This codes for CASSLDREFWSEAFF.

This clonotype has just a few counts. The chain couples TRBV2 to TRBJ2-1, with 7 nucleotides matching TRBD1. The CDR3 is 16 residues long. Trimming at V came to 6 bases and at J to 0 bases, leaving 8 bases not matched to a gene. CDR1 is SNHLY and CDR2 is FYNNEI in the germline V gene. The CDR3 sequence: CASSVRDSRSYNEQFF. In DNA form, the CDR3 reads TGTGCCAGCAGCGTCCGGGACAGCCGCTCCTACAATGAGCAGTTCTTC.

The chain joins TRBV20-1 to TRBJ1-1, with 9 nucleotides matching TRBD1. There are 15 residues in the CDR3. Germline trimming cut 4 bases from V and 0 bases from J; bases unmatched to any gene: 6. Germline CDR1 reads DFQATT; CDR2 reads SNEGSKA (reference sequence). CDR3 nucleotide sequence: TGCAGTGCTAACGGACAGGGGCGCATGAACACTGAAGCTTTCTTT. This encodes CSANGQGRMNTEAFF.

This clonotype was seen just once. The chain joins TRBV20-1 to TRBJ2-2, with D perhaps matching TRBD1 (6 bases). This CDR3 has 12 amino acids. V was trimmed by 2 bases and J by 9 bases, leaving 10 bases between them. CDR1 DFQATT and CDR2 SNEGSKA come from the germline V gene (reference sequence). CDR3 residues: CSARTQGWELFF. The CDR3 region has the DNA TGCAGTGCTAGAACCCAGGGGTGGGAGCTGTTTTTT.

This sequence joins TRBV7-8 and TRBJ1-6; perhaps TRBD1 as D (5 bases). Trimming removed 0 bases from V and 7 bases from J, with 13 bases in between. Germline CDR1 reads SGHVS; CDR2 reads FQNEAQ. The CDR3 extends over 16 amino acids. CDR3 in amino acids: CASSLAGDGGNSPLHF. CDR3 in DNA: TGTGCCAGCAGCTTAGCCGGGGACGGCGGGAATTCACCCCTCCACTTT.

V and J are TRBV29-1 and TRBJ2-4; 10 bases align to TRBD1. The CDR3 is made up of 14 amino acids. The germline CDR1 and CDR2 sequences are SQVTM and ANQGSEA. The junction had 3 bases not matched to a gene; V was cut back by 4 bases and J by 3 bases. The CDR3 nucleotides are TGCAGCGTTGGCGGGACAGGGGACAAAAACATTCAGTACTTC. Amino acids: CSVGGTGDKNIQYF.

This chain joins TRBV6-2 or TRBV6-3 and TRBJ2-5; TRBD2 matches at 13 bases. CDR1 and CDR2 from the germline V gene are MNHEY and SVGEGT. The CDR3 spans 14 residues. With 7 bases clipped from V and 6 bases from J, the junction kept 5 bases outside the gene matches. CDR3 sequence (DNA): TGTGCCAGCACGACTAGCGGGGGGATCAAGACCCAGTACTTC. Protein: CASTTSGGIKTQYF.

The J gene is TRBJ2-3, the V gene TRBV5-4; a possible D gene is TRBD2 (6 bases). The CDR3 is 14 amino acids. Germline V gene lookup returns CDR1 SGHNT and CDR2 YYREEE (reference sequence). V lost 4 bases and J 3 bases, leaving 12 bases between the germline ends. The CDR3 region is CASSPGVATDTQYF. CDR3 DNA sequence: TGTGCCAGCAGCCCGGGAGTTGCGACAGATACGCAGTATTTT.

The chain couples TRBV7-8 to TRBJ1-2; D is ambiguous. This CDR3 contains 15 residues. Germline V lookup: CDR1 SGHVS, CDR2 FQNEAQ. V lost 1 base and J lost 0, with 9 bases in between. The CDR3 DNA reads TGTGCCAGCAGCTTAGTCGGCGCGCCTAACTATGGCTACACCTTC. Translated, it gives CASSLVGAPNYGYTF.

Only one count was recorded for this clonotype. The CDR3, as DNA: TGCGCCAGCACATGGACAGGGGGGGACGAGCAGTACTTC. This encodes CASTWTGGDEQYF. This chain uses TRBV23-1 with TRBJ2-7; TRBD1 matches 10 bases. TRBV23-1 belongs to the ORF category, with a function that is uncertain. The ends lost 7 bases at V and 5 bases at J; junction bases unmatched: 5. The CDR3 is made up of 13 amino acids.

The chain uses TRBV7-9 and TRBJ1-4; maybe TRBD1 (6 bases). The CDR3 spans 15 residues. CDR1 SEHNR and CDR2 FQNEAQ come from the germline V gene (reference sequence). Trimming removed 5 bases at V and 0 bases at J, with 10 bases between. This chain's CDR3 is CASSRGTTTNEKLFF. For the CDR3, the DNA is TGTGCCAGCAGCCGGGGGACAACAACTAATGAAAAACTGTTTTTT.

The V call is TRBV5-1, the J call TRBJ2-3; 7 bases fit TRBD1. There are 14 residues in the CDR3. Germline V gene data show CDR1 as SGHRS and CDR2 as YFSETQ. V trimming: 4 bases; J trimming: 2 bases; junction bases outside the gene matches: 4. The CDR3 sequence is CASSGGQYTDTQYF. The CDR3 nucleotides are TGCGCCAGCAGCGGGGGACAGTACACAGATACGCAGTATTTT.